Detailed here is one TCR beta chain. The V gene lost 6 bases and the J gene lost 2 bases, with 11 bases spanning the gap. Per germline, CDR1 ENHRY and CDR2 SYGVKD. This CDR3 has 13 amino acids. This entry belongs to a study of blood T cell repertoires in COVID-19. Whole-study context: Specimens from acute and convalescent COVID-19 originated in the United States, Italy and Spain.

Original data processing: Nucleated cell counts were estimated from reference gene primer amplification. Using immunoSEQ multiplex PCR, the repertoire was profiled, and TCRdb retains in-frame clones only, with some absent. That table furnishes V, J and clone size, whereas the DNA furnished D and trimming. The sample includes under 60,000 clones, around 90% of them seen just once. Sequencing was carried out using peripheral blood. This chain links TRBV10-3 with TRBJ2-7, with D tentatively TRBD2 (6 bases). This TCR was recovered from a human donor with acute or convalescent COVID-19. The donor label of this sample is uncertain. CDR3 sequence: CAIRGDSPYEQYF. The DNA for the CDR3 is TGTGCCATCAGGGGGGACTCCCCCTACGAGCAGTACTTC.